Listed below are T cell receptor beta chains from one sample, sequenced in a study of T cell repertoires in cytomegalovirus infection. In TCRdb, the reads were re-called with MiXCR into one record per CDR3 protein. The repertoire holds 740,000 or so distinct CDR3 sequences, with about a third as singletons. The sequencing input was PBMCs. These receptors came from a human donor in good health (CMV status not recorded). Some clones in this sample may be carry-over from other donors' samples. CDR3s include the opening cysteine and the closing phenylalanine or tryptophan. A D gene is named only where the DNA matches it firmly. Size is omitted from some rows. Given values are once, few, many or a class for expanded clones.

cdr3_length	d_call	v_call	clone_size	j_call	cdr3_nt	cdr3_aa
14	.	TRBV28	.	TRBJ1-2	TGTGCCAGCAGCATTCCTATCCAGGATTATGGCTACACCTTC	CASSIPIQDYGYTF
15	TRBD1	TRBV28	once	TRBJ2-1	TGTGCCAGCAGTCTCCCTCGGGACAGCTACAATGAGCAGTTCTTC	CASSLPRDSYNEQFF
16	TRBD1	TRBV2	.	TRBJ1-1	TGTGCCAGCAGTAAGGGGCAGGGGGCTGTGGCGACTGAAGCTTTATTT	CASSKGQGAVATEALF
14	TRBD1	TRBV6-6	.	TRBJ2-5	TGTGCCAGCTGCCGGGACAGGGAGGGAGAGACCCAGTACTTC	CASCRDREGETQYF
14	.	TRBV20-1	.	TRBJ2-2	TGCAGTGCTAGGGGACTGGGTGGGACCGGGGAGCTGTTTTTT	CSARGLGGTGELFF
15	.	TRBV28	once	TRBJ2-7	TGTGCGACCCGAAGGCAGGGGTGGAACCCCTACGAGCAGTACTTC	CATRRQGWNPYEQYF
14	TRBD1	TRBV6-8	.	TRBJ1-1	TGTGCCAGCAGTGTGACAGGGGGTATCACGGAAGCTTTATTT	CASSVTGGITEALF
18	TRBD2	TRBV11-2	.	TRBJ2-5	TGTGCCAGCAGCTTATGGGGGACTAGCGGGAGAGGAAAGGAGACCCAGTACTTC	CASSLWGTSGRGKETQYF
14	.	TRBV2	once	TRBJ2-7	TGTGCCAGCTCGAGAGACACTAGCTCCTACGAGCAGTACTTC	CASSRDTSSYEQYF
16	.	TRBV27	few	TRBJ1-5	TGTGCCAGCAGTCCATTGGGAGGGGGAAGAGGTCAGCCCCAGCATTTT	CASSPLGGGRGQPQHF
14	.	TRBV2	few	TRBJ1-2	TGTGCCAGCAGCCCCAGCACGCCTAACTATGGCTACACCTTC	CASSPSTPNYGYTF